A single sample is the source of the 14 T cell receptor beta chains below, sequenced in a study of T-cell memory formation after mild COVID-19. TCRdb passed the 5' RACE reads through MiXCR, listing each CDR3 protein once. The sample has approximately 250,000 distinct CDR3 sequences, about 17% seen once. The material sequenced was PBMCs or a T cell subset sorted from them (not recorded which). Receptors were obtained from a man between 18 and 35 years old who had mild COVID-19 (a few samples of this study predate the infection). Cell type and time point are not known.

This clonotype appeared many times. The V and J genes are TRBV24-1 and TRBJ2-1; 8 bases are shared with TRBD2. The CDR3 is made up of 14 amino acids. Per germline, CDR1 KGHDR and CDR2 SFDVKD. The J segment lost 6 bases and the V segment lost 1 base, leaving 1 base of the junction unmatched. The CDR3 nucleotides are TGTGCCACCAGTGATTTAGGGACTAGCAATGAGCAGTTCTTC. Amino acid sequence: CATSDLGTSNEQFF.

The table lists this clonotype with many counts. The genes are TRBV5-1 and TRBJ2-2, with no clear D. CDR1 SGHRS and CDR2 YFSETQ come from the germline V gene. The CDR3 is 13 residues long. V lost 2 bases, J lost 4 bases, and 6 bases lay in between. Here the CDR3 DNA reads TGCGCCAGCAGCTTATTAGCCACCGGGGAGCTGTTTTTT. This encodes CASSLLATGELFF.

This clonotype was counted between two and nine times. The V call is TRBV7-9, the J call TRBJ2-1; tentatively, D is TRBD1 (5 bases). Germline V CDR1 and CDR2: SEHNR, FQNEAQ (reference sequence). The CDR3 is 14 residues long. With 5 bases removed from V and 7 bases from J, the gap between germline ends came to 15 bases. This chain's CDR3 is CASSPSRGANEQFF. Written as DNA, the CDR3 is TGTGCCAGCAGCCCCAGTAGGGGCGCGAATGAGCAGTTCTTC.

The sample holds a few counts of this clonotype. The chain joins TRBV2 to TRBJ2-5; D is unresolved. V was pared by 1 base and J by 0 bases, with 9 bases between. Per germline, CDR1 SNHLY and CDR2 FYNNEI. CDR3 length: 15 amino acids. This chain's CDR3 is CASSEGFPDQETQYF. CDR3 in DNA: TGTGCCAGCAGTGAAGGTTTTCCTGACCAAGAGACCCAGTACTTC.

This clonotype was found a few times. V gene TRBV7-3 combines with J gene TRBJ2-1; D gene ambiguous. With 6 bases removed from V and 6 bases from J, the gap between germline ends came to 12 bases. The CDR3 is 13 amino acids. The germline CDR1 and CDR2 sequences are SGHTA and FQGTGA. The CDR3 DNA reads as TGTGCCAGCAGTCCCGGGTGGGGCAATGAGCAGTTCTTC. Translation gives CASSPGWGNEQFF.

V and J are TRBV7-9 and TRBJ2-2, with D unclear. This CDR3 has 15 residues. Trimming pared 8 bases from V and 0 bases from J, leaving 13 bases between. The germline V gene has CDR1 SEHNR and CDR2 FQNEAQ (reference sequence). In DNA form, the CDR3 reads TGTGCCAGCCACCCGGGTAGTTCGAACACCGGGGAGCTGTTTTTT. Translation gives CASHPGSSNTGELFF.

This clonotype was observed a handful of times. The chain couples TRBV12-3 or TRBV12-4 to TRBJ2-1, with 9 nucleotides matching TRBD1. The CDR3 loop spans 14 amino acids. The trim removed 2 bases at V and 9 bases at J, leaving 5 bases unmatched. The CDR3 spells CASSLHDRGGEQFF. In DNA, the CDR3 is TGTGCCAGCAGTTTACATGACAGGGGGGGTGAGCAGTTCTTC.

This clonotype came up a few times. The chain links TRBV11-2 to TRBJ1-1; D is ambiguous. The CDR3 is made up of 13 amino acids. Trimming left V 3 bases short and J 1 base short, with 6 bases between. Germline CDR1 is SGHAT and CDR2 is FQNNGV. This chain's CDR3 is CASSLNGNTEAFF. DNA for the CDR3: TGTGCCAGCAGCTTGAACGGGAACACTGAAGCTTTCTTT.

This clonotype was observed a handful of times. The chain employs TRBV4-3 and TRBJ2-5; D remains unclear. The CDR3 is made up of 15 amino acids. Germline V gene lookup returns CDR1 LGHNA and CDR2 YSLEER. V lost 1 base and J lost 0, with 9 bases in between. CDR3 region: CASSQGIGYQETQYF. CDR3 DNA: TGCGCCAGCAGCCAAGGAATAGGGTACCAAGAGACCCAGTACTTC.

This clonotype has a handful of counts. V is TRBV5-1 and J is TRBJ1-1, with 12 bases fitting TRBD1. This CDR3 is built from 15 residues. J was trimmed by 4 bases and V by 4 bases; bases with no gene match: 5. Germline CDR1 is SGHRS and CDR2 is YFSETQ. Here the CDR3 reads CASSGDRGRITEAFF. Here the CDR3 DNA reads TGCGCCAGCAGCGGGGACAGGGGGCGCATCACTGAAGCTTTCTTT.

This clonotype was seen more than once but under ten times. The rearrangement joins TRBV20-1 to TRBJ1-1; D perhaps matches TRBD1 (5 bases). The ends were cut back, 0 bases at V and 6 bases at J, with 8 bases in the middle. The CDR3 covers 12 residues. The germline V gene encodes CDR1 DFQATT and CDR2 SNEGSKA (reference sequence). The CDR3 DNA sequence: TGCAGTGCTAGAGATCGGGGGGCTGAAGCTTTCTTT. Its translation: CSARDRGAEAFF.

This clonotype showed up many times. The CDR3 loop reads CASSSIIMNTEAFF. The CDR3, as DNA: TGTGCCAGCAGCTCAATTATCATGAACACTGAAGCTTTCTTT. The chain carries TRBV5-5 and TRBJ1-1; D not resolved. With 3 bases removed from V and 0 bases from J, the gap between germline ends came to 9 bases. The CDR3 loop spans 14 amino acids. Germline lookup yields CDR1 SGHKS and CDR2 YYEKEE (reference sequence).

This clonotype occurred a few times. One end of the junction does not line up with germline, which may come from a read error. The chain recombines TRBV7-6 with TRBJ2-7; D might be TRBD1 (6 bases). The CDR3 has 15 amino acids. CDR1 and CDR2 from the germline V gene are SGHVS and FNYEAQ. CDR3 loop: CASSPDGTYSHEQYF. CDR3 DNA: TGTGCCAGCAGCCCGGACGGGACATACTCCCACGAGCAGTACTTC.

This clonotype was found a few times. The chain couples TRBV24-1 to TRBJ1-2; TRBD1 matches 10 bases. This CDR3 region has 18 residues. V trimming: 3 bases; J trimming: 2 bases; junction bases outside the gene matches: 11. Germline V gene data show CDR1 as KGHDR and CDR2 as SFDVKD. The CDR3 DNA sequence: TGTGCCACCAGTGATGCCCCTAGACAGGGGGCGAAGAACTATGGCTACACCTTC. Its protein product is CATSDAPRQGAKNYGYTF.